The source of this T cell receptor beta chain is a study of Graves' ophthalmopathy and Graves' hyperthyroidism. The sequenced template was RNA, covering the TCR beta CDR3 region. An initial RT-PCR round employing HTBI primers preceded a second-round multiplex PCR. A single record per CDR3 protein comes from TCRdb applying MiXCR to the multiplex PCR reads. The profile covers about 210,000 distinct CDR3 sequences, with 29% appearing a single time and approximately 9.6% taken by the ten largest. This clonotype was seen ten or more times. Its antigen is unknown. Notes on the study in general: The model predicted ophthalmopathy progression with 60% to 71% sensitivity and around 72% specificity.

V lost 6 bases and J lost 5; bases outside the gene matches: 5. This CDR3 has 13 residues. This sequence originates from a man between 50 and 59 years old with Graves' ophthalmopathy. Sequenced input: peripheral blood. This chain links TRBV12-3 or TRBV12-4 with TRBJ2-5; the match to TRBD1 covers 8 bases. CDR3 amino acids: CASSGQGGETQYF. CDR3 DNA sequence: TGTGCCAGCAGCGGACAGGGTGGGGAGACCCAGTACTTC.